Listed below are T cell receptor beta chains from one sample, sequenced in a study of shared clonotypes between healthy human individuals. The method was immunoSEQ multiplex PCR; TCRdb's version includes in-frame clones alone and lacks a portion of them. The sample includes roughly 660,000 clones, around 90% of them seen just once. Sequenced input: memory CD8+ T cells from PBMCs. These receptors originate from a man between 18 and 29 years old in good health. Some clones in this sample may be carry-over from other donors' samples. Both conserved end residues are part of each CDR3. The D gene is left open where the match is weak. Part of the rows lack a size; the others show once, few, many or a class for expanded clones.

TRBV11-2	.	TRBD2	TRBJ2-1	CASSLGAGVWSGEQFF	TGTGCCAGCAGCTTAGGAGCGGGAGTTTGGTCTGGTGAGCAGTTCTTC
TRBV28	once	.	TRBJ1-6	CASSPIVNSPLHF	TGTGCCAGCAGTCCCATCGTCAATTCACCCCTCCACTTT
TRBV28	.	.	TRBJ2-7	CASSPRAAEQYF	TGTGCCAGCAGTCCCAGGGCCGCCGAGCAGTACTTC
TRBV19	.	.	TRBJ2-7	CAVSPRTDQYEQYF	TGTGCCGTCAGTCCCCGGACAGATCAATACGAGCAGTACTTC
TRBV7-9	few	.	TRBJ2-7	CASSRTLEQYF	TGTGCCAGCAGCAGAACTCTCGAGCAGTACTTC
TRBV7-9	.	TRBD2	TRBJ2-7	CASSVTSEAYEQYF	TGTGCCAGCAGCGTAACTAGCGAGGCCTACGAGCAGTACTTC
TRBV5-4	.	TRBD1	TRBJ2-2	CASSLPRDRGLGVNTGELFF	TGTGCCAGCAGCTTGCCCCGGGACAGGGGTCTAGGGGTGAACACCGGGGAGCTGTTTTTT
TRBV28	.	.	TRBJ2-7	CASWEGDTADHEQYF	TGTGCCAGTTGGGAGGGGGACACCGCGGATCACGAGCAGTACTTC
TRBV6-6	.	TRBD2	TRBJ2-2	CASSYLAGLVTGELFF	TGTGCCAGCAGTTACCTAGCGGGATTGGTAACCGGGGAGCTGTTTTTT
TRBV14	once	TRBD1	TRBJ2-7	CASSLHGTVWEQYF	TGTGCCAGCAGCCTACATGGGACAGTCTGGGAGCAGTACTTC
TRBV28	.	.	TRBJ2-4	CASSLPIMGKNIQYF	TGTGCCAGCAGTTTACCCATTATGGGCAAAAACATTCAGTACTTC
TRBV11-2	.	.	TRBJ2-1	CASSSPGVAGWGNEQFF	TGTGCCAGCAGCTCTCCTGGGGTAGCAGGATGGGGGAATGAGCAGTTCTTC
TRBV11-3	.	.	TRBJ1-1	CASSPGHPSTEAFF	TGTGCCAGCAGCCCGGGACACCCGTCCACTGAAGCTTTCTTT
TRBV29-1	.	.	TRBJ2-1	CSVPGRLDNEQFF	TGCAGCGTCCCAGGCAGGCTCGACAATGAGCAGTTCTTC
TRBV10-2	.	.	TRBJ2-1	CASSMARRANEQFF	TGCGCCAGCAGTATGGCTCGGAGGGCCAATGAGCAGTTCTTC
TRBV14	.	.	TRBJ1-5	CASSQVGNQPQHF	TGTGCCAGCAGCCAAGTTGGTAATCAGCCCCAGCATTTT
TRBV7-2	.	.	TRBJ2-2	CASRTVGELFF	TGTGCCAGCCGAACAGTCGGGGAGCTGTTTTTT
TRBV6-1	once	TRBD1	TRBJ2-2	CASSEFGTANTGELFF	TGTGCCAGCAGTGAATTTGGGACAGCGAACACCGGGGAGCTGTTTTTT
TRBV9	.	TRBD2	TRBJ2-5	CASSVDDGRAWETQYF	TGTGCCAGCAGCGTAGATGACGGGAGGGCCTGGGAGACCCAGTACTTC
TRBV28	.	TRBD1	TRBJ1-2	CASSLGTGPGYTF	TGTGCCAGCAGTTTAGGGACAGGGCCTGGCTACACCTTC
TRBV7-9	.	TRBD1	TRBJ2-7	CASSLAPQTGLVYEQYF	TGTGCCAGCAGCTTAGCCCCCCAGACAGGGTTGGTCTACGAGCAGTACTTC
TRBV4-3	.	.	TRBJ1-5	CASSQDSGINQPQHF	TGCGCCAGCAGCCAAGATTCTGGCATTAATCAGCCCCAGCATTTT
TRBV4-3	.	.	TRBJ2-1	CASSQDWGHEQFF	TGCGCCAGCAGCCAAGACTGGGGGCATGAGCAGTTCTTC
TRBV4-1	.	TRBD1	TRBJ1-2	CASSPTGGVRTDAYTF	TGCGCCAGCAGCCCGACAGGGGGCGTAAGGACGGATGCCTACACCTTC
TRBV9	.	.	TRBJ2-3	CASSLEGRTDTQYF	TGTGCCAGCAGCCTTGAGGGTAGGACAGATACGCAGTATTTT
TRBV27	.	.	TRBJ1-5	CASSPGVWQPQHF	TGTGCCAGCAGTCCGGGGGTTTGGCAGCCCCAGCATTTT
TRBV15	.	.	TRBJ2-7	CATSIGVTYEQYF	TGTGCCACCAGCATCGGGGTCACCTACGAGCAGTACTTC
TRBV9	.	TRBD1	TRBJ2-2	CASSLPGTGGTGELFF	TGTGCCAGCAGCCTCCCCGGGACAGGGGGCACCGGGGAGCTGTTTTTT
TRBV7-9	.	TRBD2	TRBJ2-7	CASSLGLAGAYEQYF	TGTGCCAGCAGCTTGGGACTAGCGGGAGCCTACGAGCAGTACTTC
TRBV2	.	.	TRBJ1-4	CASSEEGRVNEKLFF	TGTGCCAGCAGTGAAGAGGGACGGGTGAATGAAAAACTGTTTTTT
TRBV4-2	.	.	TRBJ2-7	CASSQVGSGSYEQYF	TGTGCCAGCAGCCAAGTGGGATCGGGTTCCTACGAGCAGTACTTC
TRBV30	.	.	TRBJ1-1	CAWSAGRGIEAFF	TGTGCCTGGAGTGCGGGCAGGGGTATTGAAGCTTTCTTT
TRBV28	.	.	TRBJ2-2	CASSFIPNTGELFF	TGTGCCAGCAGTTTTATCCCTAACACCGGGGAGCTGTTTTTT
TRBV9	.	TRBD1	TRBJ1-2	CASSGGNRGSGYTF	TGTGCCAGCAGCGGAGGTAACAGGGGAAGTGGCTACACCTTC
TRBV28	few	TRBD1	TRBJ2-7	CASSFQTGQGSSYEQYF	TGTGCCAGCAGTTTTCAGACGGGACAGGGGAGCTCCTACGAGCAGTACTTC
TRBV27	.	TRBD2	TRBJ2-7	CASSRLAGGPHEQYF	TGTGCCAGCAGTCGATTAGCGGGAGGGCCCCACGAGCAGTACTTC
TRBV5-1	.	.	TRBJ1-2	CASSSLPPLLGNYGYTF	TGCGCCAGCAGCTCTCTCCCCCCCCTTCTGGGTAACTATGGCTACACCTTC
TRBV11-2	.	.	TRBJ2-7	CASSPPDTSYEQYF	TGTGCCAGCAGCCCACCGGACACCTCCTACGAGCAGTACTTC
TRBV19	.	.	TRBJ1-4	CASASRDSGGEKLFF	TGTGCCAGTGCCAGCCGGGACTCAGGAGGGGAAAAACTGTTTTTT
TRBV30	.	TRBD1	TRBJ1-1	CASDRIWGTEAFF	TGTGCCTCGGACAGGATCTGGGGCACTGAAGCTTTCTTT
TRBV7-8	once	.	TRBJ2-1	CASSTSYALVTPSYNEQFF	TGTGCCAGCAGCACTTCATATGCGTTAGTAACCCCCTCCTACAATGAGCAGTTCTTC